Listed below are T cell receptor beta chains from one sample, sequenced in a study of identical twins. One entry per CDR3 protein results from TCRdb running MiXCR on the 5' RACE reads. Of about 810,000 distinct CDR3 sequences in the sample, approximately 13% were seen once. This sample also belongs to another study, concerning yellow fever vaccine responses in identical twins.

The sequencing input was PBMCs. The receptor source for this set is a woman aged 18 to 35 in good health. Both conserved end residues are part of each CDR3. Each record gives: J gene, V gene, D gene, clone size, CDR3 protein, CDR3 DNA. The D gene is left open where the match is weak. Size is stated for part of the rows, as once, few or many counts, or as a class when the clone is expanded.

TRBJ1-4 | TRBV12-3/TRBV12-4 | . | . | CASRKSEGGEKLFF | TGTGCCAGCAGAAAGTCTGAAGGAGGCGAAAAACTGTTTTTT
TRBJ1-6 | TRBV6-6 | . | . | CASAGWDSPLHF | TGTGCCAGCGCTGGGTGGGATTCACCCCTCCACTTT
TRBJ2-1 | TRBV24-1 | . | few | CATSVVGENYNEQFF | TGTGCCACCAGTGTAGTAGGGGAAAACTACAATGAGCAGTTCTTC
TRBJ2-1 | TRBV25-1 | TRBD2 | . | CASRTSGSGVYNEQFF | TGTGCCAGCAGGACTTCGGGTAGCGGGGTTTACAATGAGCAGTTCTTC
TRBJ2-1 | TRBV6-1 | TRBD2 | few | CASSPLAGGTSYNEQFF | TGTGCCAGCAGTCCGCTAGCGGGGGGAACCTCCTACAATGAGCAGTTCTTC
TRBJ2-5 | TRBV28 | TRBD2 | many | CASSSRSSGRGWKETQYF | TGTGCCAGCAGTTCTAGGAGTAGCGGGAGAGGGTGGAAAGAGACCCAGTACTTC
TRBJ2-2 | TRBV5-6 | TRBD2 | . | CASSLGLAGLNTGELFF | TGTGCCAGCAGCTTGGGGCTAGCGGGACTAAACACCGGGGAGCTGTTTTTT
TRBJ1-4 | TRBV10-3 | . | . | CAIRDRTWEKLFF | TGTGCCATCAGAGACAGGACCTGGGAAAAACTGTTTTTT
TRBJ2-1 | TRBV7-9 | TRBD2 | . | CASRRGIAGTEQFF | TGTGCCAGCAGACGTGGGATAGCGGGAACCGAGCAGTTCTTC
TRBJ2-2 | TRBV12-3/TRBV12-4 | TRBD1 | few | CASRLGQTNTGELFF | TGTGCCAGCAGATTGGGACAGACGAACACCGGGGAGCTGTTTTTT
TRBJ1-3 | TRBV6-1 | . | . | CASSPRSGGDTIYF | TGTGCCAGCAGTCCGCGGTCGGGCGGAGACACCATATATTTT
TRBJ1-3 | TRBV10-3 | . | . | CAISEFGTNSGNTIYF | TGTGCCATCAGTGAGTTCGGGACCAACTCTGGAAACACCATATATTTT
TRBJ2-2 | TRBV9 | TRBD1 | . | CASSVAMGTGVFNTGELFF | TGTGCCAGCAGCGTAGCGATGGGGACAGGGGTGTTCAACACCGGGGAGCTGTTTTTT
TRBJ2-5 | TRBV14 | TRBD1 | few | CASSSAGTGVGGTQYF | TGTGCCAGCAGCTCAGCCGGGACAGGGGTCGGAGGGACCCAGTACTTC
TRBJ2-1 | TRBV9 | TRBD1 | many | CASSVAPMGQAYNEQFF | TGTGCCAGCAGCGTAGCTCCAATGGGACAGGCTTACAATGAGCAGTTCTTC
TRBJ2-2 | TRBV5-1 | . | few | CASSLRQNNLNTGELFF | TGCGCCAGCAGCTTGAGGCAGAACAATTTAAACACCGGGGAGCTGTTTTTT
TRBJ2-1 | TRBV4-1 | TRBD2 | many | CASSQHRLAGAYYNEQFF | TGCGCCAGCAGCCAACACCGTCTAGCGGGGGCCTACTACAATGAGCAGTTCTTC
TRBJ1-2 | TRBV5-1 | TRBD1 | . | CASSKDGQGNDGYTF | TGCGCCAGCAGCAAAGATGGACAGGGTAATGACGGCTACACCTTC
TRBJ2-6 | TRBV28 | . | . | CASRGTNPGANVLTF | TGTGCCAGCCGGGGGACAAATCCTGGGGCCAACGTCCTGACTTTC
TRBJ1-5 | TRBV20-1 | . | many | CSARDISGYSNQPQHF | TGCAGTGCTAGAGATATATCCGGCTATAGCAATCAGCCCCAGCATTTT
TRBJ1-2 | TRBV4-1 | TRBD1 | many | CASSQEGTGSSGYTF | TGCGCCAGCAGCCAAGAGGGGACAGGGTCATCTGGCTACACCTTC
TRBJ2-1 | TRBV5-1 | . | . | CASSSRGESYNEQFF | TGCGCCAGCAGCTCGAGGGGGGAGTCCTACAATGAGCAGTTCTTC
TRBJ2-2 | TRBV10-1 | . | few | CASSELGYGELFF | TGCGCCAGCAGTGAGTTAGGATACGGGGAGCTGTTTTTT
TRBJ2-7 | TRBV2 | TRBD2 | . | CASYPSGAYEQYF | TGTGCCAGCTATCCTAGCGGGGCCTACGAGCAGTACTTC
TRBJ2-1 | TRBV20-1 | . | few | CSASSPYNEQFF | TGCAGTGCTAGCTCCCCTTACAATGAGCAGTTCTTC
TRBJ2-7 | TRBV5-1 | TRBD2 | many | CASSLATSGSSYEQYF | TGTGCCAGCAGCTTAGCGACTAGCGGGAGCTCCTACGAGCAGTACTTC
TRBJ1-2 | TRBV9 | . | . | CASSVDGGGMGGYTF | TGTGCCAGCAGCGTAGACGGAGGGGGGATGGGGGGCTACACCTTC
TRBJ2-3 | TRBV2 | . | . | CASSVQAATSTDTQYF | TGTGCCAGCAGTGTACAGGCGGCCACTAGCACAGATACGCAGTATTTT
TRBJ2-2 | TRBV20-1 | TRBD2 | few | CSAPSTSGGAYTGELFF | TGCAGTGCTCCCTCGACTAGCGGGGGGGCCTACACCGGGGAGCTGTTTTTT
TRBJ1-6 | TRBV19 | . | . | CAAGDPEYNSPLHF | TGTGCCGCTGGGGACCCAGAGTATAATTCACCCCTCCACTTT
TRBJ1-5 | TRBV5-1 | TRBD1 | many | CASSLVGLGTGNQPQHF | TGCGCCAGCAGCTTGGTCGGATTAGGGACAGGGAATCAGCCCCAGCATTTT
TRBJ1-6 | TRBV12-3/TRBV12-4 | TRBD1 | . | CASRAGQGGNSPLHF | TGTGCCAGCCGAGCGGGACAGGGAGGTAATTCACCCCTCCACTTT
TRBJ1-5 | TRBV29-1 | . | few | CSVAGSGNQPQHF | TGCAGCGTTGCAGGATCCGGCAATCAGCCCCAGCATTTT
TRBJ1-4 | TRBV12-3/TRBV12-4 | . | few | CASSYPPGSKKLFF | TGTGCCAGCAGTTACCCCCCGGGGTCGAAAAAACTGTTTTTT
TRBJ2-5 | TRBV5-1 | . | few | CASSPALGVSQETQYF | TGCGCCAGCAGTCCGGCTCTGGGCGTTTCGCAAGAGACCCAGTACTTC
TRBJ2-1 | TRBV25-1 | . | . | CASTSSDNEQFF | TGTGCCAGCACCTCGTCCGACAATGAGCAGTTCTTC
TRBJ2-1 | TRBV11-2 | TRBD2 | . | CASSLEGAGGQLNEQFF | TGTGCCAGCAGCTTAGAGGGAGCGGGGGGGCAGTTGAATGAGCAGTTCTTC
TRBJ1-1 | TRBV20-1 | . | many | CSARRAGTEAFF | TGCAGTGCTAGACGGGCGGGCACTGAAGCTTTCTTT
TRBJ2-6 | TRBV5-1 | . | . | CASSKNRDSAGANVLTF | TGCGCCAGCAGCAAAAACAGGGATTCGGCTGGGGCCAACGTCCTGACTTTC
TRBJ2-2 | TRBV15 | . | . | CATSRDTQNTGELFF | TGTGCCACCAGCAGAGATACGCAGAACACCGGGGAGCTGTTTTTT
TRBJ2-2 | TRBV12-3/TRBV12-4 | . | few | CASSARGREVDTGELFF | TGTGCCAGCAGTGCGAGGGGGCGGGAGGTTGACACCGGGGAGCTGTTTTTT
TRBJ2-1 | TRBV5-1 | . | few | CASSLVPPVGDSSYNEQFF | TGCGCCAGCAGCTTGGTTCCCCCGGTGGGGGATAGCTCCTACAATGAGCAGTTCTTC
TRBJ2-1 | TRBV18 | TRBD2 | many | CASSPPGLAGGYNEQFF | TGCGCCAGCAGCCCACCGGGACTAGCGGGAGGCTACAATGAGCAGTTCTTC
TRBJ2-1 | TRBV20-1 | TRBD2 | few | CSAVKPGLAGYNEQFF | TGCAGTGCCGTCAAACCGGGACTAGCGGGGTACAATGAGCAGTTCTTC